This T cell receptor (beta chain) stems from a study of blood T cell repertoires in COVID-19. Original processing methods: Amplified reference gene primers provided the basis for estimating nucleated cell counts. Produced via immunoSEQ multiplex PCR; TCRdb's table is partial and in-frame only. V, J and clone size were drawn from that table, and D and trimming were deduced from the DNA. The profile shows 200,000 to 250,000 clones, 80% to 90% of them singletons. V gave up 1 base and J gave up 3 bases, with 7 bases separating them. From germline, CDR1 is SGHRS and CDR2 YFSETQ. CDR3 length: 13 residues. The sequencing sample was made of PBMCs or T cells enriched from blood (not recorded which). The TCR was taken from a woman aged 45-59 years in a cohort exposed to, infected with or recovered from COVID-19 (not recorded which). The chain recombines TRBV5-1 with TRBJ2-5; D call uncertain. DNA of the CDR3: TGCGCCAGCAGCTTGTCGGTCGAAGAGACCCAGTACTTC. Its protein product is CASSLSVEETQYF.